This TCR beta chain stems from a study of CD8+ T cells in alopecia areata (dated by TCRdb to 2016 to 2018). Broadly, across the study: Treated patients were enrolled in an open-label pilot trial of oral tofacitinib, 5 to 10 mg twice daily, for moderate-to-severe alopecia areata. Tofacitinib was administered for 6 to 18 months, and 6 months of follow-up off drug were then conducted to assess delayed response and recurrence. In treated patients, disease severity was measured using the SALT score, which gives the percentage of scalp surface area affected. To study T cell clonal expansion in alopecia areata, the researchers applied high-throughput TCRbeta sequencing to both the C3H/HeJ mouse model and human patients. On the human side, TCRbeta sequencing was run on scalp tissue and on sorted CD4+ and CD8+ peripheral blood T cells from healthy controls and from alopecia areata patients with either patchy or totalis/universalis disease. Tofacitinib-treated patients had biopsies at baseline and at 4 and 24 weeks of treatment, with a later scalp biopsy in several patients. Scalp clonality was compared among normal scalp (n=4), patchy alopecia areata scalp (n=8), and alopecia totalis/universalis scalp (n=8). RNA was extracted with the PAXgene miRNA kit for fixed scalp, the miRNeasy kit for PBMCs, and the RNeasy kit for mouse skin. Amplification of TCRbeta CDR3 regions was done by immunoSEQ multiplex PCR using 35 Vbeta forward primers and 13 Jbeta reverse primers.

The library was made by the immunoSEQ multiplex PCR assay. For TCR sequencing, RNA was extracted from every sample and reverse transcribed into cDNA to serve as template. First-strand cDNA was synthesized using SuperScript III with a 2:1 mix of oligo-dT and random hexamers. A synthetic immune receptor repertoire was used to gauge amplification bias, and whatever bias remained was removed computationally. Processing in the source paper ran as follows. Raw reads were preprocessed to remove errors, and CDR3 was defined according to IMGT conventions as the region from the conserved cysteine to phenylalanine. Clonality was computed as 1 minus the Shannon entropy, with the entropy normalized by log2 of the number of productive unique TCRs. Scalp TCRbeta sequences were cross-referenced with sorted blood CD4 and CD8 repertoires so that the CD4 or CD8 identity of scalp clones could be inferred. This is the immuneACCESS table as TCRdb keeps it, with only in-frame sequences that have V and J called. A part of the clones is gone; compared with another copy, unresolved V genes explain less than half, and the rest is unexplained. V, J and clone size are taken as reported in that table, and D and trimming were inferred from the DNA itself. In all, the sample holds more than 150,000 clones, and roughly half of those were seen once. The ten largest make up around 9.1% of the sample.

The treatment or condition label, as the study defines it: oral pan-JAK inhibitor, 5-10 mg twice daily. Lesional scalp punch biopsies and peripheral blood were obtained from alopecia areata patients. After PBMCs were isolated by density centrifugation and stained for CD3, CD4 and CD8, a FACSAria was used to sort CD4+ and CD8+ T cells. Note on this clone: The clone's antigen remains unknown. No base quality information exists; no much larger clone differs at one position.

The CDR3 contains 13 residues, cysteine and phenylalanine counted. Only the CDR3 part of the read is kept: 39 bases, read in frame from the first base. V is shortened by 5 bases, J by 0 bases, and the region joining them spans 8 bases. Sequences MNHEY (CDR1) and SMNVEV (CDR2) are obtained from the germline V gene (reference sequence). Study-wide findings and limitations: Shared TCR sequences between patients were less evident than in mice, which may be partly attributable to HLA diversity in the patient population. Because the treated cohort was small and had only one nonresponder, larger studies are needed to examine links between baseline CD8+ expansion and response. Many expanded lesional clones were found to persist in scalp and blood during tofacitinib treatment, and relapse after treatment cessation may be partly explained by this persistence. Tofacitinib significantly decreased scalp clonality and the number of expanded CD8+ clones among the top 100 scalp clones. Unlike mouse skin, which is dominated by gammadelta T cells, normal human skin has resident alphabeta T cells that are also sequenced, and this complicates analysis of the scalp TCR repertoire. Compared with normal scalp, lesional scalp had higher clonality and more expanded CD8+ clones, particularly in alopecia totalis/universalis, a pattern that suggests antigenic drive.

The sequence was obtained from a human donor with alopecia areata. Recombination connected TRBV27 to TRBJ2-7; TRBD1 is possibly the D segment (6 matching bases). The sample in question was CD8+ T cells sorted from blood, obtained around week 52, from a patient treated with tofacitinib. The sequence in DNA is TGTGCCAGCAGTCCACAGGGCTCCTACGAGCAGTACTTC. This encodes CASSPQGSYEQYF.